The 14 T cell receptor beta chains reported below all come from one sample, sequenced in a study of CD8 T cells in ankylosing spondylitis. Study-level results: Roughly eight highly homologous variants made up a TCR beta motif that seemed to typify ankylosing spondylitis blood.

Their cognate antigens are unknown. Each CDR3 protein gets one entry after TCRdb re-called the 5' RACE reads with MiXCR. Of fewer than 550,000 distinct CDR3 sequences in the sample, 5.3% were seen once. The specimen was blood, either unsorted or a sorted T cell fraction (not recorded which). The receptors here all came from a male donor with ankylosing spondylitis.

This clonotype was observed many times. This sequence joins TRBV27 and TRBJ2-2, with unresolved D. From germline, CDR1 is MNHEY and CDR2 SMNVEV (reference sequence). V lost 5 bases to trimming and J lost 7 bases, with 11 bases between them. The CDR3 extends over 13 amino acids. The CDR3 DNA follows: TGTGCCAGCAGTCTAGAGTCGGGCGGGGAGCTGTTTTTT. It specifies CASSLESGGELFF.

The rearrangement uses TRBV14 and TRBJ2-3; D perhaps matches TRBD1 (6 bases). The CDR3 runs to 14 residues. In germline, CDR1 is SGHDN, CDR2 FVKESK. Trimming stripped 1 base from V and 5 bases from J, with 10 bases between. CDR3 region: CASSQVQGRDTQYF. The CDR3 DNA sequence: TGTGCCAGCAGCCAAGTACAGGGAAGAGATACGCAGTATTTT. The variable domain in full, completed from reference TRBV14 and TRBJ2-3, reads EAGVTQFPSHSVIEKGQTVTLRCDPISGHDNLYWYRRVMGKEIKFLLHFVKESKQDESGMPNNRFLAERTGGTYSTLKVQPAELEDSGVYFCASSQVQGRDTQYFGPGTRLTVL.

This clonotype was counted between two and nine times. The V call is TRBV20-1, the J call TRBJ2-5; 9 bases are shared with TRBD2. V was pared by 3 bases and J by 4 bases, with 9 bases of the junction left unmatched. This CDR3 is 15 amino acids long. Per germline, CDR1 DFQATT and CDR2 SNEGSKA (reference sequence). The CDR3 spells CSASSPSGTLETQYF. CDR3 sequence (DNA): TGCAGTGCTAGTAGTCCTAGCGGGACGTTAGAGACCCAGTACTTC.

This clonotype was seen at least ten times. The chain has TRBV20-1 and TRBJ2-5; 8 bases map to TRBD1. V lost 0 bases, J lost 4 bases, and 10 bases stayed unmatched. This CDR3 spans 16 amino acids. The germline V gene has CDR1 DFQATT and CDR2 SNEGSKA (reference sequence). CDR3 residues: CSARDRLTGVVETQYF. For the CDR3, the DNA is TGCAGTGCTAGAGATCGCCTGACAGGGGTTGTAGAGACCCAGTACTTC.

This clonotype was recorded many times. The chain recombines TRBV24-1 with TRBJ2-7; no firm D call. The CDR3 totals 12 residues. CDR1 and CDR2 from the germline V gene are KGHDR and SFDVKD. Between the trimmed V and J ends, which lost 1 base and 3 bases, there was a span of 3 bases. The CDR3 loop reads CATSDFGYEQYF. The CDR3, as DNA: TGTGCCACCAGTGATTTTGGCTACGAGCAGTACTTC.

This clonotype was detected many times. This CDR3 reads CASSLGPGGAQYF. DNA for the CDR3: TGTGCCAGCAGCCTGGGTCCCGGTGGGGCCCAGTACTTC. The chain is built from TRBV6-1 and TRBJ2-5; D not resolved. The germline CDR1 and CDR2 sequences are MNHNS and SASEGT. The CDR3 spans 13 residues. V was shortened by 6 bases and J by 9 bases, with 17 bases between the two germline ends.

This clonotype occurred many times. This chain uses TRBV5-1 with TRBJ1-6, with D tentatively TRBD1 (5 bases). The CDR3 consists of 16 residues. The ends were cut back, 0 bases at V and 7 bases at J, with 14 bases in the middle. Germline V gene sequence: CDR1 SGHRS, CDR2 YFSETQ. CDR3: CASSLVARVMNSPLHF. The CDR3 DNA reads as TGCGCCAGCAGCTTGGTTGCCAGGGTAATGAATTCACCCCTCCACTTT.

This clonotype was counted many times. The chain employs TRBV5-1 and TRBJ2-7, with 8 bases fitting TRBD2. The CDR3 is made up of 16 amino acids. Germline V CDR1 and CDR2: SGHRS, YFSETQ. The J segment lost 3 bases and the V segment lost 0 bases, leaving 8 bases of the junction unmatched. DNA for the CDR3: TGCGCCAGCAGCTTGGCTAGGCTAGCGGGTAACTACGAGCAGTACTTC. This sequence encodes CASSLARLAGNYEQYF.

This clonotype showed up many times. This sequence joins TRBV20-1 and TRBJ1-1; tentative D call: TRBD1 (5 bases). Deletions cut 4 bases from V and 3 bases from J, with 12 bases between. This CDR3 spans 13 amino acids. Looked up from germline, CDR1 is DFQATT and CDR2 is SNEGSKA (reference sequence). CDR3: CSATIGTHTEAFF. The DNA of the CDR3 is TGCAGTGCTACCATTGGGACTCACACTGAAGCTTTCTTT.

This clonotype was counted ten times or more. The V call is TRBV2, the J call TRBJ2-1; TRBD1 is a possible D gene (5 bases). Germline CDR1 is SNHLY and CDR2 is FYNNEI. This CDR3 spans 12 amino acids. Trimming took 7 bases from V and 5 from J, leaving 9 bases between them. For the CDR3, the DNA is TGTGCCAGCACTAGGGGAAACAATGAGCAGTTCTTC. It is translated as CASTRGNNEQFF. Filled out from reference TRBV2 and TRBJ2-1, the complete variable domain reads EPEVTQTPSHQVTQMGQEVILRCVPISNHLYFYWYRQILGQKVEFLVSFYNNEISEKSEIFDDQFSVERPDGSNFTLKIRSTKLEDSAMYFCASTRGNNEQFFGPGTRLTVL.

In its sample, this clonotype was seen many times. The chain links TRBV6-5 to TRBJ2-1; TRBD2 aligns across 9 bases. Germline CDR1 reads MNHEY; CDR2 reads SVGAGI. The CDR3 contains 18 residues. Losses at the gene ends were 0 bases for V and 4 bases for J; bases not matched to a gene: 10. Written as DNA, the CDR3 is TGTGCCAGCAGTTACTCCATAGGGGTAGCGGGGGCTTACAATGAGCAGTTCTTC. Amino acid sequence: CASSYSIGVAGAYNEQFF.

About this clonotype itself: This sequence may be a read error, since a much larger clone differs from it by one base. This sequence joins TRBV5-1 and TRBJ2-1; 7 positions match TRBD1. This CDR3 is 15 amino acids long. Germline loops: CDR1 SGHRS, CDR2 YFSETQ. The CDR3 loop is CACSRTGSSYNEQFF. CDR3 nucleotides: TGCGCCTGCAGCCGGACAGGTAGCTCCTACAATGAGCAGTTCTTC.

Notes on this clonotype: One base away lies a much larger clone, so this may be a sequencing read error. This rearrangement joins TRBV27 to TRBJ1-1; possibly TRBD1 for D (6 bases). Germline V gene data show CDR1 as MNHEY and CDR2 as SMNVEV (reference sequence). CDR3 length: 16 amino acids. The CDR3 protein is CASSWDTGSLNTEPFF. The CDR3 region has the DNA TGTGCCAGCAGTTGGGACACAGGGAGTTTGAACACTGAACCTTTCTTT.

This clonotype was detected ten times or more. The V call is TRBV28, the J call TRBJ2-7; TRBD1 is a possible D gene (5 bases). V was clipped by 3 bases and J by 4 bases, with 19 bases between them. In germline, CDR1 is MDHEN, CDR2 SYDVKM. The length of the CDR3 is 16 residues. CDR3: CASSLGQGLSEYEQYF. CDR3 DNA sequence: TGTGCCAGCAGTTTGGGGCAGGGCCTCAGTGAGTACGAGCAGTACTTC.